The next 15 T cell receptor beta chains were all read from a single sample in a study of CD8+ T cells in alopecia areata. cDNA serving as the sequencing template came from extracted, reverse transcribed RNA. The assay was immunoSEQ multiplex PCR, and TCRdb's table has in-frame clones only and misses some. The sample holds 130,000 to 150,000 clones, approximately 50% seen once. The sequenced sample consisted of CD4+ T cells sorted from blood. These receptors were obtained from a human donor with alopecia areata.

This clone turned up a few times. The gene calls are TRBV29-1 and TRBJ1-1; 7 positions match TRBD1. Germline assignment: CDR1 SQVTM and CDR2 ANQGSEA. The length of the CDR3 is 14 residues. Unmatched junction bases numbered 7, after V lost 6 bases and J lost 0 bases. CDR3: CSVPTGSVNTEAFF. The CDR3 DNA sequence: TGCAGCGTACCGACAGGGTCCGTGAACACTGAAGCTTTCTTT.

The V call is TRBV20-1, the J call TRBJ2-7; 7 bases align to TRBD2. The CDR3 runs to 11 residues. Germline-derived CDR1 and CDR2 are DFQATT and SNEGSKA (reference sequence). CDR3 residues: CRAGGSYEQYF. The CDR3 nucleotides are TGCAGAGCGGGCGGGAGCTACGAGCAGTACTTC.

V gene TRBV7-2 combines with J gene TRBJ2-7, with a tentative D call TRBD1 (6 bases). This CDR3 has 12 amino acids. V lost 6 bases, J lost 7 bases, and 13 bases lay in between. CDR1 is SGHTA and CDR2 is FQGNSA in the germline V gene. The CDR3 protein is CASRQTGSEQYF. The CDR3 coding sequence is TGTGCCAGCAGGCAAACAGGGAGTGAGCAGTACTTC.

CDR3 in amino acids: CASRAAGTLYGYTF. For the CDR3, the DNA is TGTGCCAGCAGGGCCGCAGGTACCCTCTATGGCTACACCTTC. This sequence joins TRBV7-3 and TRBJ1-2, with no clear D. The V gene's germline CDR1 is SGHTA and CDR2 FQGTGA. V lost 6 bases to trimming and J lost 4 bases, with 15 bases between them. The CDR3 covers 14 residues. The full variable domain, rest sourced from reference TRBV7-3 and TRBJ1-2, is GAGVSQTPSNKVTEKGKYVELRCDPISGHTALYWYRQSLGQGPEFLIYFQGTGAADDSGLPNDRFFAVRPEGSVSTLKIQRTERGDSAVYLCASRAAGTLYGYTFGSGTRLTVV.

The chain employs TRBV4-2 and TRBJ2-1; the match to TRBD2 covers 12 bases. J gave up 3 bases and V 3 bases, and 6 bases lay outside the gene matches. The CDR3 extends over 17 amino acids. Per germline, CDR1 LGHNA and CDR2 YNFKEQ. CDR3 sequence reads: CASSHPGLAGDYNEQFF. The CDR3 nucleotides read TGTGCCAGCAGCCACCCGGGACTAGCGGGCGACTACAATGAGCAGTTCTTC.

The chain carries TRBV29-1 and TRBJ2-1; 7 nucleotides agree with TRBD2. The trim removed 7 bases at V and 0 bases at J, leaving 3 bases unmatched. The V gene's germline CDR1 is SQVTM and CDR2 ANQGSEA. CDR3 length equals 13 residues. The CDR3 region is CSGGGGSYNEQFF. DNA of the CDR3: TGCAGCGGCGGGGGTGGCTCCTACAATGAGCAGTTCTTC.

DNA of the CDR3: TGCGCCAGCAGCCCAAGGGCATTCCAAGAGACCCAGTACTTC. It encodes CASSPRAFQETQYF. The chain has TRBV4-1 and TRBJ2-5; D is uncertain. The CDR3 sequence is 14 residues long. Deletions cut 4 bases from V and 1 base from J, with 10 bases between. CDR1 is MGHRA and CDR2 is YSYEKL in the germline V gene.

V and J are TRBV11-2 and TRBJ2-3; D uncertain. The CDR3 has 14 amino acids. CDR1 and CDR2 (germline): SGHAT, FQNNGV. V was shortened by 9 bases and J by 1 base, with 14 bases between the two germline ends. CDR3 nucleotides: TGTGCCAGTTCCCGACCGGTGGGCACAGATACGCAGTATTTT. Translated, it gives CASSRPVGTDTQYF.

In its sample, this clone was seen a few times. The DNA of the CDR3 is TGTGCCAGCAGCTCACATGAGGGCGGCTACACCTTC. Amino acids: CASSSHEGGYTF. The chain uses TRBV7-9 and TRBJ1-2; D unclear. The V gene's germline CDR1 is SEHNR and CDR2 FQNEAQ (reference sequence). Trimming pared 4 bases from V and 8 bases from J, leaving 11 bases between. This CDR3 contains 12 residues.

The J gene is TRBJ1-2, the V gene TRBV5-1; no reliable D call. Germline V gene data show CDR1 as SGHRS and CDR2 as YFSETQ. Deletions cut 1 base from V and 0 bases from J, with 13 bases between. The CDR3 loop spans 16 amino acids. The CDR3 sequence is CASSLLPERANYGYTF. The CDR3 coding sequence is TGCGCCAGCAGCTTGCTCCCCGAACGAGCTAACTATGGCTACACCTTC.

This chain connects TRBV29-1 to TRBJ2-5, with D tentatively TRBD1 (6 bases). Matching the DNA end better, TRBJ2-7 makes the J call doubtful. The germline CDR1 and CDR2 sequences are SQVTM and ANQGSEA. The CDR3 consists of 15 residues. The CDR3 nucleotides read TGCAGCGTTGAGGGGGACCCAACAGGGCGCTACGAGCAGTACTTC. Protein: CSVEGDPTGRYEQYF.

This chain uses TRBV9 with TRBJ2-2; D might be TRBD2 (6 bases). Trimming pared 0 bases from V and 1 base from J, leaving 10 bases between. This CDR3 spans 16 amino acids. CDR1 is SGDLS and CDR2 is YYNGEE in the germline V gene. CDR3 DNA sequence: TGTGCCAGCAGCGTAGGGGGACTTATGAACACCGGGGAGCTGTTTTTT. Protein product: CASSVGGLMNTGELFF.

This chain uses TRBV11-2 with TRBJ2-1, with 14 bases matching TRBD2. With 3 bases clipped from V and 9 bases from J, the junction kept 4 bases outside the gene matches. Germline V gives CDR1 SGHAT, CDR2 FQNNGV. The CDR3 totals 15 residues. This CDR3 is CASSLGLAGVGEQFF. The CDR3 DNA reads TGTGCCAGCAGCTTGGGACTAGCGGGAGTTGGTGAGCAGTTCTTC.

The chain uses TRBV27 and TRBJ2-3; unclear D gene. Looked up from germline, CDR1 is MNHEY and CDR2 is SMNVEV (reference sequence). CDR3 size: 12 residues. V lost 6 bases, J lost 1 base, and 5 bases lay in between. The CDR3 protein is CASSWGTDTQYF. The CDR3 nucleotides are TGTGCCAGCAGCTGGGGCACAGATACGCAGTATTTT.

The rearrangement joins TRBV29-1 to TRBJ1-2; no clear D gene. The CDR3 runs 12 residues. Germline V gives CDR1 SQVTM, CDR2 ANQGSEA. V gave up 4 bases and J gave up 9 bases, with 15 bases separating them. The CDR3 reads CSVVRGDSSYTF. The DNA of the CDR3 is TGCAGCGTTGTTCGTGGGGATTCGAGCTACACCTTC. Full variable domain (missing parts from reference TRBV29-1 and TRBJ1-2): SAVISQKPSRDICQRGTSLTIQCQVDSQVTMMFWYRQQPGQSLTLIATANQGSEATYESGFVIDKFPISRPNLTFSTLTVSNMSPEDSSIYLCSVVRGDSSYTFGSGTRLTVV.